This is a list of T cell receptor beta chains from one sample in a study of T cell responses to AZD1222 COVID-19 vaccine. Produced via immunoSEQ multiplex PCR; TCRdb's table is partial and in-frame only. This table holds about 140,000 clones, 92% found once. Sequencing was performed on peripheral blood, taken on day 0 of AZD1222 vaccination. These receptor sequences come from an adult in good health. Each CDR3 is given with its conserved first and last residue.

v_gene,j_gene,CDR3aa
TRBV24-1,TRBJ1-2,CATSQDRFLGYTF
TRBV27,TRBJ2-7,CASSPVYQGANSYEQYF
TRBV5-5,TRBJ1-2,CASSSEQPTRGYTF
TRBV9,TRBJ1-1,CASSVDSGSNTEAFF
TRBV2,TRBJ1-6,CASSVQGGISPLHF
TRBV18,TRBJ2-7,CARSRDRGGGYEQYF
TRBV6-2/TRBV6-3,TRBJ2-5,CASSYSWGVGETQYF
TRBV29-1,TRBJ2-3,CSVEGGRNTDTQYF
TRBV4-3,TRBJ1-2,CASSQETVITYGYTF
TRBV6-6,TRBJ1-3,CASTGRSGNTIYF
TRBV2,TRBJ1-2,CASSSPWGHGYGYTF
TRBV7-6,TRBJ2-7,CASTPPGGDEQYF
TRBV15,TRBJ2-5,CATSGGFSSGGDETQYF
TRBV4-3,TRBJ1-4,CASSQARQGARLSTNEKLFF
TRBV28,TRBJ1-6,CASTSGPLLSPLHF
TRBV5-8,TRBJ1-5,CASSLGGLRPQHF
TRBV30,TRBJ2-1,CAWSGNSYNEQFF
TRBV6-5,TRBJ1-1,CASSYSRDTEAFF
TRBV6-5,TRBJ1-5,CASSPRGGEPQHF
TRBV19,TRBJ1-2,CASSIGTGRGGYTF
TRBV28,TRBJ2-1,CASSLRGQGRGNEQFF
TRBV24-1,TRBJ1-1,CATIDRAGEAFF
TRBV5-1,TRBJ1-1,CASSLQGVRTEAFF
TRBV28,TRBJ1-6,CASTSGWVAYNSPLHF
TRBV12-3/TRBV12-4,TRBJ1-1,CASSQSNTEAFF
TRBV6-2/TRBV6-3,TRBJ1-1,CASSYGTVQNTEAFF
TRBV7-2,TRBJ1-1,CASSSQGNTEAFF
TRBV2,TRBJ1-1,CASRDLRGNTEAFF
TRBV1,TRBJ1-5,CTSSQDPQDRGHQPQHF
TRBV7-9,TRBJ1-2,CASSTGTNYGYTF
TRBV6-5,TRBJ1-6,CASVESYNSPLHF
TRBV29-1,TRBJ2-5,CSALGPSEETQYF
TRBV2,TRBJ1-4,CASSDRTAHEKLFF
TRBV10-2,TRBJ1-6,CASGPTEDNSPLHF
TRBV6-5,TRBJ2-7,CASSPRRLSLYEQYF
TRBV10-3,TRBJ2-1,CAISSQSRVLYYNEQFF
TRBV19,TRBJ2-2,CASSGLAGQWAGELFF
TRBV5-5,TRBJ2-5,CASSFLAGGQETQYF
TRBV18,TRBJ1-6,CASSPDRNSPLHF
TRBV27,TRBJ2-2,CASSPTNTGELFF
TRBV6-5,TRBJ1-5,CASRGSGGNQPQHF
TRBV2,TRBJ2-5,CASSQTGGQETQYF
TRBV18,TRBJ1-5,CASSEAVQPQHF
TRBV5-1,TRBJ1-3,CASSTQGPGNTIYF
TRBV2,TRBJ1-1,CASSGTGATTEAFF
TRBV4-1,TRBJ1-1,CASSFFRGQMNTEAFF
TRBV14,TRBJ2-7,CASSQDEFGSEQYF
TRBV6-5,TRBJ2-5,CASSRRPRGETQYF
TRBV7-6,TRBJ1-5,CASSLAGRESNQPQHF
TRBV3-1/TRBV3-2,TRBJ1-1,CASSPQGWAPEAFF
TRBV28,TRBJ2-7,CASSLGSRYEQYF
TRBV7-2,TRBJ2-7,CASSLGSGSRYEQYF
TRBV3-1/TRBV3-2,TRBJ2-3,CASSPAGVAGSDTQYF
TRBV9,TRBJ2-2,CASSWTSGNTGELFF
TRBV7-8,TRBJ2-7,CASSYSPGGTAYEQYF
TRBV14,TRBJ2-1,CASSQTSGSYNEQFF
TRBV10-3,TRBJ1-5,CAISQSGGRDQPQHF
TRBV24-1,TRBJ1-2,CATSDPGRNYGYTF
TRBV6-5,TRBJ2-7,CASSSGQALPYEQYF
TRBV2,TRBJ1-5,CASRTTGNQPQHF